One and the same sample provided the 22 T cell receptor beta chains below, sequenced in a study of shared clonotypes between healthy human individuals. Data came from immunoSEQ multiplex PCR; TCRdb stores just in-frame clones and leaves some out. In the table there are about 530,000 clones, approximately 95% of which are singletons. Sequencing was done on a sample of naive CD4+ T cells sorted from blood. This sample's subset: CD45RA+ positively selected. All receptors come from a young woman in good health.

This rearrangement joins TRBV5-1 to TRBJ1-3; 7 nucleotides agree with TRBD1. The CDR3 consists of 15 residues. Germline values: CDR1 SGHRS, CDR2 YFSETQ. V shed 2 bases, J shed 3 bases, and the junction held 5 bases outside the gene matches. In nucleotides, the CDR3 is TGCGCCAGCAGCTTTCAGGGGGTTAGTGGAAACACCATATATTTT. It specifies CASSFQGVSGNTIYF.

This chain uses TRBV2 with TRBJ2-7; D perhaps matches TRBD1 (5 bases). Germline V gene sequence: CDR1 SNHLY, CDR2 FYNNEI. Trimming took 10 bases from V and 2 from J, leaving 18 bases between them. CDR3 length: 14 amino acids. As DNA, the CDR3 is TGTGCCAACCACAGGCTGGGTCTAACCTACGAGCAGTACTTC. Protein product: CANHRLGLTYEQYF.

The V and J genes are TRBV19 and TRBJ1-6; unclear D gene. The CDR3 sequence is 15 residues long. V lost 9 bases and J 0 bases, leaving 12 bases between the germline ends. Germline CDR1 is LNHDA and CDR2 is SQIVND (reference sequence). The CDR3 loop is CASGPYGSYNSPLHF. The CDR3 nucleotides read TGTGCCAGCGGGCCCTATGGCTCCTATAATTCACCCCTCCACTTT.

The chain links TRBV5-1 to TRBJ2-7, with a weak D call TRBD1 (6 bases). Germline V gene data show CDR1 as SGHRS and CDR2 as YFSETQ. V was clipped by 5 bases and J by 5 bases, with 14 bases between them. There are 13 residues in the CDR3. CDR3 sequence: CASRRGRGNEQYF. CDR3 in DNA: TGCGCCAGCAGACGGGGCAGGGGCAACGAGCAGTACTTC.

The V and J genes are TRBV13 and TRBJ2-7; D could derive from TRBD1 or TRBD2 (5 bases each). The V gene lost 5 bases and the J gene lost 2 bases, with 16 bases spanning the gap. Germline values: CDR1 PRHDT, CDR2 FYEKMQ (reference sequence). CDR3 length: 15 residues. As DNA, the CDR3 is TGTGCCAGCAGCCCGGTGGGGACGGAGACCTACGAGCAGTACTTC. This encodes CASSPVGTETYEQYF. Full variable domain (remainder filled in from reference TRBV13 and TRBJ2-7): AAGVIQSPRHLIKEKRETATLKCYPIPRHDTVYWYQQGPGQDPQFLISFYEKMQSDKGSIPDRFSAQQFSDYHSELNMSSLELGDSALYFCASSPVGTETYEQYFGPGTRLTVT.

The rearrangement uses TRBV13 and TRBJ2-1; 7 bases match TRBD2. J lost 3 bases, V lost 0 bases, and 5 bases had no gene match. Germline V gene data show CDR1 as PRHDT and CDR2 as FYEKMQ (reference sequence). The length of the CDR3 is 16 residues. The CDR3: CASSLGRLALYNEQFF. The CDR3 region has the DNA TGTGCCAGCAGCTTAGGCAGACTAGCCCTCTACAATGAGCAGTTCTTC.

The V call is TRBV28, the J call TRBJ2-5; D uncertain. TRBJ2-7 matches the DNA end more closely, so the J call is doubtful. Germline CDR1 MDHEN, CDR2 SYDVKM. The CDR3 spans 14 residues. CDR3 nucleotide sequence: TGTGCCAGCAGTCCACTTTTACGGCCTTACGAGCAGTACTTC. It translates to CASSPLLRPYEQYF.

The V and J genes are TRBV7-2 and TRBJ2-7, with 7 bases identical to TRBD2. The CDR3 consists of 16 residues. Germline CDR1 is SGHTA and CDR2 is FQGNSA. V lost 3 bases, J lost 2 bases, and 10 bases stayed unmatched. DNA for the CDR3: TGTGCCAGCAGCTTCGAGGGAGGGATTGAGACCTACGAGCAGTACTTC. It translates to CASSFEGGIETYEQYF. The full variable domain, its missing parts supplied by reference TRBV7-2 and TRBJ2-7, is GAGVSQSPSNKVTEKGKDVELRCDPISGHTALYWYRQSLGQGLEFLIYFQGNSAPDKSGLPSDRFSAERTGGSVSTLTIQRTQQEDSAVYLCASSFEGGIETYEQYFGPGTRLTVT.

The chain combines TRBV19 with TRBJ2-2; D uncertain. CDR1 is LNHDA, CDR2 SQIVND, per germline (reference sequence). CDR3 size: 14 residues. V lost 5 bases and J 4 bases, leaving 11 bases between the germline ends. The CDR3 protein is CASSDTVITGELFF. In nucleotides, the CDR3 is TGTGCCAGTAGTGACACGGTCATCACCGGGGAGCTGTTTTTT. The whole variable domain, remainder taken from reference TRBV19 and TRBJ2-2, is DGGITQSPKYLFRKEGQNVTLSCEQNLNHDAMYWYRQDPGQGLRLIYYSQIVNDFQKGDIAEGYSVSREKKESFPLTVTSAQKNPTAFYLCASSDTVITGELFFGEGSRLTVL.

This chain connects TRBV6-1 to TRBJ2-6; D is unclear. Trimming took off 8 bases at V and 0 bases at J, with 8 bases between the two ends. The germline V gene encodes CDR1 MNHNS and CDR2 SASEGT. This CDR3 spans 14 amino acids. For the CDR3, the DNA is TGTGCCAGCCTTCCGGTCTCTGGGGCCAACGTCCTGACTTTC. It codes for CASLPVSGANVLTF.

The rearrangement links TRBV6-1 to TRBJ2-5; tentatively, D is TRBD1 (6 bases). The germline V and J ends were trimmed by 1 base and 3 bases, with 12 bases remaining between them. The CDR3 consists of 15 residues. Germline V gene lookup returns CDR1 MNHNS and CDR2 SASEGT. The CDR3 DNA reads TGTGCCAGCAGTGAAGGTTGGGACAAAGAAGAGACCCAGTACTTC. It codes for CASSEGWDKEETQYF.

The CDR3: CASSFGISLEGNTEAFF. DNA for the CDR3: TGCGCCAGCAGCTTCGGGATTTCCCTCGAGGGGAACACTGAAGCTTTCTTT. The rearrangement uses TRBV5-1 and TRBJ1-1, with no clear D. The CDR3 is 17 amino acids. The germline gives CDR1 SGHRS, CDR2 YFSETQ. The germline V and J ends were trimmed by 2 bases and 1 base, with 18 bases remaining between them.

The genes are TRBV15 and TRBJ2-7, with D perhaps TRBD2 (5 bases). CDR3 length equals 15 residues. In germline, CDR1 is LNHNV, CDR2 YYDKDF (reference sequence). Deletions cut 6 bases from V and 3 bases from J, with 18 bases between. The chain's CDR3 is CATSDRASSLYEQYF. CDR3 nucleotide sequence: TGTGCCACCAGTGATAGGGCTTCTAGCCTCTACGAGCAGTACTTC.

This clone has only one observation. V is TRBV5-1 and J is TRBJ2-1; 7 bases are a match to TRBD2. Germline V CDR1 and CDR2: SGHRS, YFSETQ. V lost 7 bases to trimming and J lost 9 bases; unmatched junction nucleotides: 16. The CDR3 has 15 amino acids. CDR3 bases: TGCGCCAGCGTTGCGGGAGCTACGTCGCTGAGTGAGCAGTTCTTC. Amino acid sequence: CASVAGATSLSEQFF.

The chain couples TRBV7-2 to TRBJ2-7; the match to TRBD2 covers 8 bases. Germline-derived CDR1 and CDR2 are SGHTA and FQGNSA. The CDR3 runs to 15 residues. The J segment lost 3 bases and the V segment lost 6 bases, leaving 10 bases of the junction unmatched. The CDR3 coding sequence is TGTGCCAGCAGTCTTGGAGCGGGAGCGGTCTACGAGCAGTACTTC. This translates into CASSLGAGAVYEQYF.

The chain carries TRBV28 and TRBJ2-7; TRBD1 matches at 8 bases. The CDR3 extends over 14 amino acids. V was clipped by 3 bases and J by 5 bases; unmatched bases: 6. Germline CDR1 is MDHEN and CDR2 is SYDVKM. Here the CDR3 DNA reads TGTGCCAGCAGTTTCCCGGACAGGGCCCACGAGCAGTACTTC. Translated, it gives CASSFPDRAHEQYF.

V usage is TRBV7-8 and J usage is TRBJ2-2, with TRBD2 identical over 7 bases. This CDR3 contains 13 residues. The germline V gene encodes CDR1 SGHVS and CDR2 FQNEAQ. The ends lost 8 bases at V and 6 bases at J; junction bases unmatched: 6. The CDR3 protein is CASSRREAGELFF. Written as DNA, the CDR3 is TGTGCCAGCTCTCGTCGGGAGGCCGGGGAGCTGTTTTTT.

The CDR3 region is CASSFQDRGEQYF. The CDR3 nucleotides are TGTGCCAGCAGTTTTCAGGACAGGGGGGAGCAGTACTTC. The chain uses TRBV28 and TRBJ2-7, with 10 positions matching TRBD1. The CDR3 loop spans 13 amino acids. The V segment lost 3 bases and the J segment 7 bases; nucleotides outside the gene matches: 3. CDR1 MDHEN and CDR2 SYDVKM come from the germline V gene.

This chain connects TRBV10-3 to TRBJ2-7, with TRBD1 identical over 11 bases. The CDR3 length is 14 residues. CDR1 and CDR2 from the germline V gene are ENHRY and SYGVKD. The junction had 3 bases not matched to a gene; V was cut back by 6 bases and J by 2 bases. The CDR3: CAISGTGGAYEQYF. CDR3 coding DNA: TGTGCCATCAGCGGGACAGGGGGGGCCTACGAGCAGTACTTC.

The CDR3 spells CASSINGLAGSGRYF. The DNA of the CDR3 is TGTGCCAGTAGTATCAACGGACTAGCGGGATCCGGAAGGTACTTC. V usage is TRBV19 and J usage is TRBJ2-7, with 12 bases identical to TRBD2. The trim removed 3 bases at V and 12 bases at J, leaving 12 bases unmatched. This CDR3 spans 15 amino acids. From germline, CDR1 is LNHDA and CDR2 SQIVND (reference sequence).

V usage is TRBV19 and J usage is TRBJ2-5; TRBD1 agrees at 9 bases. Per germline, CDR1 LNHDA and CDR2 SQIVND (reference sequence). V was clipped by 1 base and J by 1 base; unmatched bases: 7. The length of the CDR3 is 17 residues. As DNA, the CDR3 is TGTGCCAGTAGTATAGCAGGTGGGACAGGGACCCAAGAGACCCAGTACTTC. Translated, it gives CASSIAGGTGTQETQYF.

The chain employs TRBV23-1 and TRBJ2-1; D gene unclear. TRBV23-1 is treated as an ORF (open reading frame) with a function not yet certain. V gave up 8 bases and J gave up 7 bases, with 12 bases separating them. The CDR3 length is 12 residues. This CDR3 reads CASRTFSNEQFF. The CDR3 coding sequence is TGCGCCAGCCGTACCTTCTCAAATGAGCAGTTCTTC.